This T cell receptor (beta chain) came from a study of blood T cell repertoires in COVID-19. For the study at large: Samples taken during acute and convalescent COVID-19 were collected in the United States, Italy and Spain. PBMCs, B-cell-depleted T cells, or T cells were the source of the cDNA or gDNA that made up the material.

V was shortened by 6 bases and J by 6 bases, with 17 bases between the two germline ends. This CDR3 comprises 15 residues. From germline, CDR1 is MNHEY and CDR2 SVGAGI. Original analysis: Estimation of nucleated cell counts was performed using reference gene primer amplification. Measured with immunoSEQ multiplex PCR; TCRdb has only the in-frame clones, and not every one. D and trimming come from the DNA, and the V and J calls and clone size come from that table. Altogether 65,000 to 80,000 clones are present, 88% being singletons, with the ten largest covering 5.8%. The sequenced sample was peripheral blood. The sequence was collected from a man over 45 with active COVID-19. The chain links TRBV6-5 to TRBJ1-4; D perhaps matches TRBD1 (6 bases). This chain's CDR3 is CASSQWGQLDEKLFF. For the CDR3, the DNA is TGTGCCAGCAGCCAATGGGGGCAACTGGATGAAAAACTGTTTTTT.